This T cell receptor beta chain was sequenced for a study of T cells expressing NK-cell markers. Study information: The sequencing cohort of eight donors included seven HCMV-seropositive individuals and one seronegative individual.

The CDR3 is 15 amino acids. Overall study results and limits: A range of roughly 1.0-7.0% of CD8+ T cells consisted of dominant NKG2C+ clonotypes in six donors. Dominance of the CD3+CD56-NKG2C+ fraction by these clonotypes also held in a few donors.

Concerning this clonotype itself: Antigen specificity is unknown.

Libraries used 5'RACE template switching adding universal primer site and UMIs. TCRdb reprocessed the 5' RACE reads, keeping one entry per CDR3 protein, no DNA. Its table records about 260,000 distinct CDR3 sequences. Sequencing used blood T cells: a sorted CD56 or NKG2C T cell subset, CD4+ or CD8+ T cells, or bulk PBMC T cells (not recorded which). This receptor was taken from a man between 18 and 29 years old in good health. The rearrangement joins TRBV12-3 or TRBV12-4 to TRBJ2-1; TCRdb returns TRBD1, unconfirmable since there is no DNA. The CDR3 protein is CASRSWDSSYNEQFF.